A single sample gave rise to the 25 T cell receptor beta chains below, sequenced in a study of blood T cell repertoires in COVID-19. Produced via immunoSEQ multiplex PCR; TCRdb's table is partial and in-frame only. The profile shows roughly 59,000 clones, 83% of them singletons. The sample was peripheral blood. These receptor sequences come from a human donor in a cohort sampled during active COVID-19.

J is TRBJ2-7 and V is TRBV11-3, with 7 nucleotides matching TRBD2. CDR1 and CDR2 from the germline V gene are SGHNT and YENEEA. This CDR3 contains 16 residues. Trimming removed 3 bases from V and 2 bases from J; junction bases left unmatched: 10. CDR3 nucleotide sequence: TGTGCCAGCAGCTTCTGGGAGGGCCAAGGGACCTACGAGCAGTACTTC. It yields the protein CASSFWEGQGTYEQYF.

CDR3 coding DNA: TGTGCCAGTAGTTCGACAGGGGGATTAGCCGGGGAGCTGTTTTTT. Translated: CASSSTGGLAGELFF. The V call is TRBV19, the J call TRBJ2-2, with TRBD1 matching 9 bases. CDR3 length equals 15 residues. Germline V lookup: CDR1 LNHDA, CDR2 SQIVND (reference sequence). Germline trimming cut 5 bases from V and 6 bases from J; bases unmatched to any gene: 7.

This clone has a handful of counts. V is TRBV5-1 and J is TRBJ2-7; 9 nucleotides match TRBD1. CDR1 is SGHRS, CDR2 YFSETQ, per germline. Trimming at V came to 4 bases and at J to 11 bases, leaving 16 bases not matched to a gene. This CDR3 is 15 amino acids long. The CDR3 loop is CASSLQGARADNEYF. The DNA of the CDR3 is TGCGCCAGCAGCCTACAGGGGGCTAGGGCAGATAATGAGTACTTC.

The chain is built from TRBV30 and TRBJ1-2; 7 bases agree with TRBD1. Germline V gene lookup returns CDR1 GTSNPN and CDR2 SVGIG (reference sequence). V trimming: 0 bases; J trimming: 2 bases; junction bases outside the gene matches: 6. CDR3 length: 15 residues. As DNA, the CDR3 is TGTGCCTGGAGTGTACCCGGGACAGCGAACTATGGCTACACCTTC. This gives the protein CAWSVPGTANYGYTF.

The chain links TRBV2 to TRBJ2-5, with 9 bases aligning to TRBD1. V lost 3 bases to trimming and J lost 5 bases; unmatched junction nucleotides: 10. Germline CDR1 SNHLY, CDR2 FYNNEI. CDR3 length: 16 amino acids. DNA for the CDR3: TGTGCCAGCAGTGAGTTAGGACAGGGGACGGGGGAGACCCAGTACTTC. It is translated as CASSELGQGTGETQYF. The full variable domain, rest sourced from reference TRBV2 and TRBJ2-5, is EPEVTQTPSHQVTQMGQEVILRCVPISNHLYFYWYRQILGQKVEFLVSFYNNEISEKSEIFDDQFSVERPDGSNFTLKIRSTKLEDSAMYFCASSELGQGTGETQYFGPGTRLLVL.

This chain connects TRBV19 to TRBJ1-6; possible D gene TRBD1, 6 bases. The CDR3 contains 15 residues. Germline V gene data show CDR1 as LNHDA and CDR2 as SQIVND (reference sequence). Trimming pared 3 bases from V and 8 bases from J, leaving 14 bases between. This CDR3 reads CASSIGGHDHSPLHF. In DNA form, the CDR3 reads TGTGCCAGTAGTATCGGGGGGCATGATCATTCACCCCTCCACTTT.

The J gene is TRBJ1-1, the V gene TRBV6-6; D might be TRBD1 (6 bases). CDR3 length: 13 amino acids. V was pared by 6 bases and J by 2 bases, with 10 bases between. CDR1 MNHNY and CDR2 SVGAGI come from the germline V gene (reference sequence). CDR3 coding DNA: TGTGCCAGCAGGAAACAGGGCAACACTGAAGCTTTCTTT. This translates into CASRKQGNTEAFF.

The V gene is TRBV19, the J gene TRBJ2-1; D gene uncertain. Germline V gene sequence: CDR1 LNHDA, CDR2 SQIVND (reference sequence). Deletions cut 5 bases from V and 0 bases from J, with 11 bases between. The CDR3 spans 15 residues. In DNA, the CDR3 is TGTGCCAGTAGTTCGACTCGCAGCTCCTACAATGAGCAGTTCTTC. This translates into CASSSTRSSYNEQFF. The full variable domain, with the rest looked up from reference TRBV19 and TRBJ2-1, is DGGITQSPKYLFRKEGQNVTLSCEQNLNHDAMYWYRQDPGQGLRLIYYSQIVNDFQKGDIAEGYSVSREKKESFPLTVTSAQKNPTAFYLCASSSTRSSYNEQFFGPGTRLTVL.

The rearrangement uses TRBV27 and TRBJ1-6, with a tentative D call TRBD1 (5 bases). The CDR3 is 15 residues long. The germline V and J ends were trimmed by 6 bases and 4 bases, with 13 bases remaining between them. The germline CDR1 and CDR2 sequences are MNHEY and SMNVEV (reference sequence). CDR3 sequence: CASSLQTAYNSPLHF. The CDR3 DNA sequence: TGTGCCAGCAGCCTTCAGACAGCTTATAATTCACCCCTCCACTTT.

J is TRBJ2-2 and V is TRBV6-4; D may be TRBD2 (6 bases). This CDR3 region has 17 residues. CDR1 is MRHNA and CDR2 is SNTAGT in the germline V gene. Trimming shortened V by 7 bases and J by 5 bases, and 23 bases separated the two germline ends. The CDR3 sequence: CASIRDPRECWTGELFF. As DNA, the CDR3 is TGTGCCAGCATCAGGGACCCCCGGGAGTGTTGGACCGGGGAGCTGTTTTTT.

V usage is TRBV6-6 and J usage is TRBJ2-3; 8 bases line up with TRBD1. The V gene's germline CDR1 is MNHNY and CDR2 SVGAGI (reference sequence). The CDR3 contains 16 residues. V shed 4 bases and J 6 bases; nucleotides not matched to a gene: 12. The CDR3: CASSSANRGLRDTQYF. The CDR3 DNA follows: TGTGCCAGCAGTTCCGCTAACAGGGGGTTAAGGGATACGCAGTATTTT.

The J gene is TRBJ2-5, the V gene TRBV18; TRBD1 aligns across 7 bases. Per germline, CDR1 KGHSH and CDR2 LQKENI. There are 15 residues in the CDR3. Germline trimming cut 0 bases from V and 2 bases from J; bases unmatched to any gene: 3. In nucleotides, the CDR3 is TGTGCCAGCTCACCACCCTCAGGGGGACAAGAGACCCAGTACTTC. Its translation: CASSPPSGGQETQYF.

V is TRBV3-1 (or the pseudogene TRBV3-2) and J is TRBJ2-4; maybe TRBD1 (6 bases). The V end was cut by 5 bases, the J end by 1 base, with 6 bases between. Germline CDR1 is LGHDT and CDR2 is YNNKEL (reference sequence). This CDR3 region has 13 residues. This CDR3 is CASSTGAKNIQYF. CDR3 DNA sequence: TGTGCCAGCAGCACAGGGGCCAAAAACATTCAGTACTTC.

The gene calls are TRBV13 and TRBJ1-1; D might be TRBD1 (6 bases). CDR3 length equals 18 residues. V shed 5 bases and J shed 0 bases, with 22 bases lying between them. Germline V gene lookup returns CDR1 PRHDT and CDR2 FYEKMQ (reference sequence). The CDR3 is CASSHNPRHRVMNTEAFF. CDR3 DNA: TGTGCCAGCAGCCACAACCCGCGGCACAGGGTCATGAACACTGAAGCTTTCTTT.

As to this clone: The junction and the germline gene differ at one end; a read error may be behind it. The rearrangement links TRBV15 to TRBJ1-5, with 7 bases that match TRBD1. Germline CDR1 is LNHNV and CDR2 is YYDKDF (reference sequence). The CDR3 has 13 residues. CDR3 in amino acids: CATSREIGQVTYF. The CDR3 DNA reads TGTGCCACCAGCAGAGAAATTGGACAGGTCACTTATTTT.

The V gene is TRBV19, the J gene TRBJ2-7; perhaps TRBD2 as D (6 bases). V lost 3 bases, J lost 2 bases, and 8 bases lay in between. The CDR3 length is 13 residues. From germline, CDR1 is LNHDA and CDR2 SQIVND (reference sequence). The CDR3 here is CASSIRETYEQYF. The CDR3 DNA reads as TGTGCCAGTAGTATCCGGGAGACCTACGAGCAGTACTTC. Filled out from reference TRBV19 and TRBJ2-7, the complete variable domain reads DGGITQSPKYLFRKEGQNVTLSCEQNLNHDAMYWYRQDPGQGLRLIYYSQIVNDFQKGDIAEGYSVSREKKESFPLTVTSAQKNPTAFYLCASSIRETYEQYFGPGTRLTVT.

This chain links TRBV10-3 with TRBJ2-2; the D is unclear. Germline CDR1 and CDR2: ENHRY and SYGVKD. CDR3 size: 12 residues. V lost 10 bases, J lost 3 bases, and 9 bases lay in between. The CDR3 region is CATARDTGELFF. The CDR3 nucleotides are TGTGCCACCGCTCGGGACACCGGGGAGCTGTTTTTT.

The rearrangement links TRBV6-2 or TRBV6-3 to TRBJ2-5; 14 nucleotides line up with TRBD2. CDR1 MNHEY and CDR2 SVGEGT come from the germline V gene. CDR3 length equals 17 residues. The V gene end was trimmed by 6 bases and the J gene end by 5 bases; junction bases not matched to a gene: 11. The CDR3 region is CASSRTAGTSGSETQYF. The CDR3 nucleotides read TGTGCCAGCAGCCGGACAGCCGGGACTAGCGGGAGTGAGACCCAGTACTTC.

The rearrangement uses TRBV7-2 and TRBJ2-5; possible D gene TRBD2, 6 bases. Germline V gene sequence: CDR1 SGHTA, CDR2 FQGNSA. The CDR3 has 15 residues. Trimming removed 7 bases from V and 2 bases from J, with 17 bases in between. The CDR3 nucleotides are TGTGCCAGCATCCCCTCCCCCGGGACTCAAGAGACCCAGTACTTC. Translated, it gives CASIPSPGTQETQYF. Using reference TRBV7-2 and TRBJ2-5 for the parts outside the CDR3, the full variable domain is GAGVSQSPSNKVTEKGKDVELRCDPISGHTALYWYRQSLGQGLEFLIYFQGNSAPDKSGLPSDRFSAERTGGSVSTLTIQRTQQEDSAVYLCASIPSPGTQETQYFGPGTRLLVL.

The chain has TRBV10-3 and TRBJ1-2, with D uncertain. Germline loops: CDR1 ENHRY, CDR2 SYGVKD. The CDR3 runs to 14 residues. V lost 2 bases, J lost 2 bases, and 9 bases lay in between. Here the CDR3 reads CAISERDSNYGYTF. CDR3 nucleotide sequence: TGTGCCATCAGTGAGAGAGACTCAAACTATGGCTACACCTTC.

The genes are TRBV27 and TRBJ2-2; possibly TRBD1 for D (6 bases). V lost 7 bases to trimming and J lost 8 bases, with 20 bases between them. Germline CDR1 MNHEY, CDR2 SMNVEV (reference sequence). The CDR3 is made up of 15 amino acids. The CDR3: CASKAGTLVGGELFF. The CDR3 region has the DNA TGTGCCAGCAAGGCCGGGACATTAGTAGGGGGGGAGCTGTTTTTT.

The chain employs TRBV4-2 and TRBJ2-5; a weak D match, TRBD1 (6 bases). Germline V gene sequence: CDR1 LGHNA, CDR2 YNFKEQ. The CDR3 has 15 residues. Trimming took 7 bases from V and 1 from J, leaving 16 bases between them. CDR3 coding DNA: TGTGCCAGCAACCGAGACGGACAGCTCCAAGAGACCCAGTACTTC. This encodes CASNRDGQLQETQYF.

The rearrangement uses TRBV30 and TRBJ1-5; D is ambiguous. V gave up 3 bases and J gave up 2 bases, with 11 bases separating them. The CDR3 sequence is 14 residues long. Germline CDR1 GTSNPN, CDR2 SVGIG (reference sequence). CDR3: CAWSPHTCNQPQHF. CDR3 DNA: TGTGCCTGGAGCCCACACACCTGCAATCAGCCCCAGCATTTT.

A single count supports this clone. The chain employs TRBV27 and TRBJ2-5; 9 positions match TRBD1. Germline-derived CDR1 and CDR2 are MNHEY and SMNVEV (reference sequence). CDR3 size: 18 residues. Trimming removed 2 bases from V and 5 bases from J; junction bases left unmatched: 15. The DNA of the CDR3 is TGTGCCAGCAGTTTAAACTTGCCTGGACAGGGGCACCGGGAGACCCAGTACTTC. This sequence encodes CASSLNLPGQGHRETQYF.

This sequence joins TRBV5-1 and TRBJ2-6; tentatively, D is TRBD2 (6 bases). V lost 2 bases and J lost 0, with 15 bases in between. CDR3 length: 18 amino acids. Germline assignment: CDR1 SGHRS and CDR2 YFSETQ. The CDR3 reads CASSFFGGPISGANVLTF. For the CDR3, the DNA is TGCGCCAGCAGCTTTTTCGGGGGTCCTATCTCTGGGGCCAACGTCCTGACTTTC.